A single sample gave rise to the 20 T cell receptor beta chains below, sequenced in a study of OX40 agonist ivuxolimab in advanced cancers. TCRdb keeps only in-frame clones here, not all; method: immunoSEQ multiplex PCR. The table lists some 57,000 clones, 70% to 90% of them singletons. The material sequenced was CD4+ or CD8+ T cells sorted from blood, taken in a trial of the OX40 agonist ivuxolimab. The origin of the receptors is an adult with an advanced solid tumor such as melanoma, head and neck, liver or kidney cancer.

The CDR3 DNA reads TGTGCCAGCAGCGTACGGGATGGCGAGCAGTACTTC. As protein: CASSVRDGEQYF. The chain links TRBV7-8 to TRBJ2-7; weak D call: TRBD2 (5 bases). Germline values: CDR1 SGHVS, CDR2 FQNEAQ. The CDR3 is 12 residues long. V lost 5 bases and J lost 6, with 11 bases in between.

The J gene is TRBJ1-2, the V gene TRBV27; D remains unclear. Trimming took 11 bases from V and 0 from J, leaving 10 bases between them. CDR3 length equals 12 residues. From germline, CDR1 is MNHEY and CDR2 SMNVEV (reference sequence). CDR3 nucleotide sequence: TGTGCCTCTTGCCGGGCTAACTATGGCTACACCTTC. It encodes CASCRANYGYTF.

The chain is built from TRBV30 and TRBJ1-5; D gene unclear. From germline, CDR1 is GTSNPN and CDR2 SVGIG (reference sequence). Trimming pared 3 bases from V and 7 bases from J, leaving 10 bases between. The CDR3 is made up of 12 amino acids. CDR3 sequence (DNA): TGTGCCTGGAGCCGCACTCGGCAGCCCCAGCATTTT. This codes for CAWSRTRQPQHF.

The chain has TRBV27 and TRBJ1-5; no firm D call. V gave up 0 bases and J gave up 1 base, with 7 bases separating them. Germline V gene data show CDR1 as MNHEY and CDR2 as SMNVEV (reference sequence). There are 15 residues in the CDR3. CDR3 loop: CASSLSGLSNQPQHF. The CDR3 nucleotides read TGTGCCAGCAGTTTATCCGGCTTAAGCAATCAGCCCCAGCATTTT.

The chain combines TRBV5-1 with TRBJ2-3; D is possibly TRBD1 (6 bases). Germline CDR1 reads SGHRS; CDR2 reads YFSETQ. The CDR3 runs to 16 residues. Trimming removed 4 bases at V and 4 bases at J, with 19 bases between. This CDR3 reads CASSPRGQLFSDTQYF. CDR3 bases: TGCGCCAGCAGCCCCCGAGGACAGCTTTTTTCAGATACGCAGTATTTT.

V gene TRBV27 combines with J gene TRBJ1-4; no reliable D call. Germline assignment: CDR1 MNHEY and CDR2 SMNVEV (reference sequence). The V end lost 5 bases, the J end lost 7 bases, and 11 bases lay between the germline ends. This CDR3 is 13 amino acids long. In DNA form, the CDR3 reads TGTGCCAGCAGTCGGAATTGGGGTGAAAAACTGTTTTTT. Amino acid sequence: CASSRNWGEKLFF.

The chain combines TRBV27 with TRBJ2-7; D tentatively reads TRBD1 or TRBD2 (5 bases each). Trimming removed 6 bases at V and 3 bases at J, with 18 bases between. The germline gives CDR1 MNHEY, CDR2 SMNVEV (reference sequence). CDR3 length: 15 residues. CDR3 region: CASSPPGTDNYEQYF. For the CDR3, the DNA is TGTGCCAGCAGCCCCCCCGGGACCGACAACTACGAGCAGTACTTC.

This chain uses TRBV7-3 with TRBJ2-7, with unresolved D. This CDR3 region has 13 residues. Germline lookup yields CDR1 SGHTA and CDR2 FQGTGA. The ends were cut back, 1 base at V and 7 bases at J, with 11 bases in the middle. CDR3 sequence: CASSLSTVGEQYF. CDR3 bases: TGTGCCAGCAGCTTAAGCACAGTAGGAGAGCAGTACTTC. The full variable domain, completed using reference TRBV7-3 and TRBJ2-7, is GAGVSQTPSNKVTEKGKYVELRCDPISGHTALYWYRQSLGQGPEFLIYFQGTGAADDSGLPNDRFFAVRPEGSVSTLKIQRTERGDSAVYLCASSLSTVGEQYFGPGTRLTVT.

V is TRBV5-4 and J is TRBJ1-1; D is ambiguous. There are 12 residues in the CDR3. V dropped 3 bases and J dropped 2 bases, with 5 bases sitting between them. CDR1 is SGHNT, CDR2 YYREEE, per germline (reference sequence). The CDR3 sequence: CASSSVNTEAFF. CDR3 in DNA: TGTGCCAGCAGCTCTGTTAACACTGAAGCTTTCTTT.

The sample holds one count of this clone. The chain links TRBV7-9 to TRBJ2-7; D could derive from TRBD1 or TRBD2 (5 bases each). CDR1 and CDR2 from the germline V gene are SEHNR and FQNEAQ (reference sequence). The V end was cut by 5 bases, the J end by 0 bases, with 8 bases between. The CDR3 length is 13 residues. CDR3 nucleotide sequence: TGTGCCAGCAGCCGGGACGGCTCCTACGAGCAGTACTTC. This translates into CASSRDGSYEQYF.

The rearrangement links TRBV5-4 to TRBJ2-2, with 7 positions matching TRBD1. CDR1 SGHNT and CDR2 YYREEE come from the germline V gene (reference sequence). The CDR3 sequence is 14 residues long. The ends lost 4 bases at V and 4 bases at J; junction bases unmatched: 4. Here the CDR3 DNA reads TGTGCCAGCAGCGGGGACAGCCCCACCGGGGAGCTGTTTTTT. Protein sequence: CASSGDSPTGELFF.

This sequence joins TRBV14 and TRBJ2-3; tentatively, D is TRBD1 (5 bases). Deletions cut 4 bases from V and 0 bases from J, with 14 bases between. Germline lookup yields CDR1 SGHDN and CDR2 FVKESK. The CDR3 contains 16 residues. The CDR3 reads CASSLLGAYSTDTQYF. The DNA for the CDR3 is TGTGCCAGCAGCCTCCTTGGGGCGTATAGCACAGATACGCAGTATTTT.

The rearrangement uses TRBV4-1 and TRBJ2-5; TRBD2 aligns across 7 bases. V was pared by 0 bases and J by 4 bases, with 17 bases of the junction left unmatched. The germline CDR1 and CDR2 sequences are MGHRA and YSYEKL. This CDR3 spans 19 amino acids. CDR3 loop: CASSQDTTSVGSAGETQYF. CDR3 nucleotide sequence: TGCGCCAGCAGCCAAGATACAACTAGCGTAGGGAGTGCTGGAGAGACCCAGTACTTC.

This chain links TRBV28 with TRBJ1-5, with D perhaps TRBD1 (5 bases). V was pared by 8 bases and J by 7 bases, with 15 bases between. The CDR3 is 13 amino acids. Germline V gene lookup returns CDR1 MDHEN and CDR2 SYDVKM. This chain's CDR3 is CASYSGRGQPQHF. The CDR3 coding sequence is TGTGCCAGCTACTCCGGGCGGGGCCAGCCCCAGCATTTT. The variable domain in full, with the rest retrieved from reference TRBV28 and TRBJ1-5, is DVKVTQSSRYLVKRTGEKVFLECVQDMDHENMFWYRQDPGLGLRLIYFSYDVKMKEKGDIPEGYSVSREKKERFSLILESASTNQTSMYLCASYSGRGQPQHFGDGTRLSIL.

The chain carries TRBV2 and TRBJ2-7, with D possibly TRBD2 on 5 matching bases. The ends were cut back, 2 bases at V and 6 bases at J, with 14 bases in the middle. The CDR3 runs to 14 residues. Germline V lookup: CDR1 SNHLY, CDR2 FYNNEI. The CDR3 reads CASSELLSVGEQYF. The CDR3 bases are TGTGCCAGCAGTGAACTACTTAGCGTTGGCGAGCAGTACTTC.

As regards this clone: The junction differs from germline at one of its ends, possibly a read error. This sample includes further DNA sequences coding for the same CDR3. This chain links TRBV5-1 with TRBJ1-3, with unresolved D. The germline gives CDR1 SGHRS, CDR2 YFSETQ. The CDR3 length is 15 residues. The CDR3 DNA follows: TGCGCCAGCAGTTTGGACGGCAGCTCTGGAAACACCATATATTTT. Translation gives CASSLDGSSGNTIYF.

The V and J genes are TRBV7-2 and TRBJ1-5; TRBD1 matches at 8 bases. Trimming at V came to 4 bases and at J to 6 bases, leaving 2 bases not matched to a gene. This CDR3 spans 13 amino acids. The V gene's germline CDR1 is SGHTA and CDR2 FQGNSA. The chain's CDR3 is CASSSDRAQPQHF. The CDR3 region has the DNA TGTGCCAGCAGCTCGGACAGGGCTCAGCCCCAGCATTTT.

The chain carries TRBV28 and TRBJ1-5; D not resolved. Germline CDR1 reads MDHEN; CDR2 reads SYDVKM. This CDR3 has 12 residues. Trimming removed 6 bases from V and 0 bases from J, with 3 bases in between. CDR3 sequence: CASRVSNQPQHF. The CDR3 DNA follows: TGTGCCAGCAGAGTTAGCAATCAGCCCCAGCATTTT.

The chain joins TRBV29-1 to TRBJ2-7; TRBD1 or TRBD2 may be the D gene (5 bases each). The CDR3 is made up of 14 amino acids. Trimming removed 7 bases from V and 1 base from J, with 17 bases in between. The V gene's germline CDR1 is SQVTM and CDR2 ANQGSEA. This CDR3 is CSARDGNPSYEQYF. Here the CDR3 DNA reads TGCAGCGCCCGGGACGGTAATCCGTCCTACGAGCAGTACTTC.

V gene TRBV6-4 combines with J gene TRBJ1-1, with D possibly TRBD1 on 6 matching bases. CDR1 and CDR2 (germline): MRHNA, SNTAGT. This CDR3 has 14 residues. Trimming took 2 bases from V and 4 from J, leaving 11 bases between them. CDR3 in DNA: TGTGCCAGCAGTGACCTCCCAGGGGTCACTGAAGCTTTCTTT. Protein sequence: CASSDLPGVTEAFF.